The sequence of this TCR beta chain was determined in a study of regulatory dendritic cells for organ transplantation. Across the study: Regulatory dendritic cells came from monocytes given vitamin D3 and IL-10. Dendritic cell cultures received LPS on day 6. General observations from the study: Considerable individual heterogeneity was seen in alloreactive memory CD8+ T cells.

Sorted subsets were CFSE-labeled and cultured approximately 5 days with allogeneic dendritic cells. A note on this clone: Its cognate antigen is unknown.

With 8 bases clipped from V and 8 bases from J, the junction kept 3 bases outside the gene matches. Germline CDR1 MNHEY, CDR2 SMNVEV (reference sequence). The CDR3 consists of 12 residues. Profiling relied on immunoSEQ multiplex PCR, and the TCRdb table lists in-frame clones only, not all of them. Found here are some 11,000 clones, roughly three quarters of them singletons; the top ten hold more than 1%. This TCR derives from a human donor in good health. The chain couples TRBV27 to TRBJ2-4; TRBD1 matches at 10 bases. Material for sequencing was naive CD8+ T cells from blood cultured with regulatory dendritic cells. Specified subset: CD45RA+ naive T cells. DNA of the CDR3: TGTGCCAGCGGGACAGGGGCAGACATTCAGTACTTC. Its protein is CASGTGADIQYF.